What follows describes a single T cell receptor beta chain. Its antigen is not identified. This sample was included in a study of vaccination and CD4 T cells after COVID-19. In the study overall: The convalescents comprised six males and four females, two of them Hispanic. Stimulation of cells relied on overlapping spike peptides derived from SARS-CoV-2, HCoV-NL63, HCoV-OC43 and HCoV-229E.

Documented treatment: roughly 10-day PBMC culture with coronavirus spike peptide pools or control peptides (ViraFEST assay). Trimming shortened V by 3 bases and J by 2 bases, and 19 bases separated the two germline ends. Germline CDR1 and CDR2: GTSNPN and SVGIG (reference sequence). This CDR3 is built from 16 residues. Scientists ran DNA taken from cultured CD4+ T cells through the Oncomine TCR Beta short-read assay for sequencing. Each CDR3 protein gets one entry after TCRdb re-called the PCR reads with MiXCR. Altogether nearly 20,000 distinct CDR3 sequences are present, about 80% being singletons, with the ten largest covering about 17%.

This chain uses TRBV30 with TRBJ2-5; perhaps TRBD1 as D (6 bases). This clonotype was obtained from a human donor who received a COVID-19 vaccine. Sequencing was performed on CD4+ T cells from blood, cultured in vitro, taken after SARS-CoV-2 vaccination. CDR3 DNA: TGTGCCTGGAGCGAGGGACAATGGGGACAACAAGAGACCCAGTACTTC. Translated: CAWSEGQWGQQETQYF. The complete variable domain, with remaining parts taken from reference TRBV30 and TRBJ2-5, reads SQTIHQWPATLVQPVGSPLSLECTVEGTSNPNLYWYRQAAGRGLQLLFYSVGIGQISSEVPQNLSASRPQDRQFILSSKKLLLSDSGFYLCAWSEGQWGQQETQYFGPGTRLLVL.